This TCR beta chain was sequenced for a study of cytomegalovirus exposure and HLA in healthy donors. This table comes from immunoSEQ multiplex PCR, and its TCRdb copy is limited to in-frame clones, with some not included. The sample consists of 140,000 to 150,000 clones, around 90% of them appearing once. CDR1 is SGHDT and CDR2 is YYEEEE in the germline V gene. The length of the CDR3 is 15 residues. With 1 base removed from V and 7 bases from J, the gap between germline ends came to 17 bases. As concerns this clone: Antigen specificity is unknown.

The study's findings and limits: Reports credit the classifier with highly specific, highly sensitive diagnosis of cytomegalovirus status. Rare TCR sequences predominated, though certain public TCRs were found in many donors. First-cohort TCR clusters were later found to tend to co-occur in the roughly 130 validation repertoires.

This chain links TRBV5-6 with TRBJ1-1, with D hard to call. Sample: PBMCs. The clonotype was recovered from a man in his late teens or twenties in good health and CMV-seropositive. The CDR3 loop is CASSLFAGGSDEAFF. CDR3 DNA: TGTGCCAGCAGCTTGTTTGCGGGAGGCAGCGATGAAGCTTTCTTT.